This T cell receptor (beta chain) was captured in a study of T cells expressing NK-cell markers. For the study at large: HCMV seropositivity marked seven of the eight sequenced donors; one was seronegative.

TCR beta cDNA was made by 5'RACE template switching with UMIs. With the 5' RACE reads reprocessed, TCRdb shows one record per CDR3 protein and no DNA. The repertoire table contains 400,000 to 500,000 distinct CDR3 sequences. The CDR3 sequence is 12 residues long. Germline loops: CDR1 SQVTM, CDR2 ANQGSEA. General observations from the study: Dominance of the CD3+CD56-NKG2C+ fraction by these clonotypes also held in several donors. No clear determination of HCMV specificity was made for expanded NKG2C+ T cell clones.

Turning to this clonotype: Its cognate antigen is unknown.

The chain employs TRBV29-1 and TRBJ1-3. The clonotype was recovered from a woman between 18 and 70 years old in good health. The specimen sequenced was blood T cells: a sorted CD56 or NKG2C T cell subset, CD4+ or CD8+ T cells, or bulk PBMC T cells (not recorded which). CDR3 sequence reads: CSAKPSGNTIYF.